The 20 T cell receptor beta chains given below trace back to one sample, sequenced in a study of beta chain features in type 1 diabetes. Overall study results and limits: Among all four CD4+ subsets, Type 1 diabetes patients had TCRB CDR3s that were moderately but significantly shorter.

Their antigens remain unidentified. The isolated RNA, all of it, was reverse transcribed, so expressed TCRB transcripts were what got sequenced. Data came from immunoSEQ multiplex PCR; TCRdb stores just in-frame clones and leaves some out. The repertoire holds hundreds of thousands of clones, with roughly an eighth as singletons. The sample taken for sequencing was naive CD4+ T cells from blood. Every receptor here comes from a man between 18 and 29 years old with type 1 diabetes.

The chain employs TRBV30 and TRBJ2-7; 11 bases align to TRBD2. The CDR3 totals 14 residues. Germline CDR1 reads GTSNPN; CDR2 reads SVGIG (reference sequence). Losses at the gene ends were 0 bases for V and 9 bases for J; bases not matched to a gene: 7. In DNA, the CDR3 is TGTGCCTGGAGTGTGACTAGCGGGGCGAGGAGGCAGTACTTC. Translated: CAWSVTSGARRQYF.

This sequence joins TRBV6-4 and TRBJ1-1, with a possible D match to TRBD1 (6 bases). Trimming removed 3 bases at V and 0 bases at J, with 14 bases between. The CDR3 totals 16 residues. Germline V gene data show CDR1 as MRHNA and CDR2 as SNTAGT. The CDR3, as DNA: TGTGCCAGCAGTGATACGGTGCGGGACATGAACACTGAAGCTTTCTTT. Protein product: CASSDTVRDMNTEAFF.

The chain joins TRBV9 to TRBJ2-5; the D gene is possibly TRBD2 (7 bases). Trimming left V 0 bases short and J 2 bases short, with 23 bases between. Germline values: CDR1 SGDLS, CDR2 YYNGEE. The CDR3 consists of 19 residues. Here the CDR3 reads CASSVATQGRLAGQETQYF. Here the CDR3 DNA reads TGTGCCAGCAGCGTAGCTACCCAGGGGCGACTAGCAGGACAAGAGACCCAGTACTTC.

The chain combines TRBV11-2 with TRBJ1-4, with a possible D match to TRBD1 (5 bases). Trimming took 6 bases from V and 3 from J, leaving 17 bases between them. In germline, CDR1 is SGHAT, CDR2 FQNNGV. The CDR3 runs to 16 residues. CDR3 loop: CASSRPPGSPNEKLFF. Written as DNA, the CDR3 is TGTGCCAGCAGTAGACCCCCAGGGAGCCCTAATGAAAAACTGTTTTTT. The entire variable domain, with the rest obtained from reference TRBV11-2 and TRBJ1-4, is as follows: EAGVAQSPRYKIIEKRQSVAFWCNPISGHATLYWYQQILGQGPKLLIQFQNNGVVDDSQLPKDRFSAERLKGVDSTLKIQPAKLEDSAVYLCASSRPPGSPNEKLFFGSGTQLSVL.

There are a few counts of this clone. The chain has TRBV7-8 and TRBJ1-2, with D perhaps TRBD1 (5 bases). Deletions cut 6 bases from V and 2 bases from J, with 16 bases between. The germline V gene encodes CDR1 SGHVS and CDR2 FQNEAQ. This CDR3 comprises 15 residues. In DNA, the CDR3 is TGTGCCAGCAGTTCACCCGTAGGGGTAAACTATGGCTACACCTTC. Amino acid sequence: CASSSPVGVNYGYTF.

The CDR3 loop reads CASSTGTGGIETQYF. CDR3 in DNA: TGCGCCAGCAGCACCGGGACAGGGGGCATAGAGACCCAGTACTTC. This chain uses TRBV5-1 with TRBJ2-5; 12 nucleotides line up with TRBD1. The germline gives CDR1 SGHRS, CDR2 YFSETQ. The CDR3 loop spans 15 amino acids. J gave up 4 bases and V 4 bases, and 5 bases lay outside the gene matches.

The rearrangement joins TRBV28 to TRBJ2-5, with D perhaps matching TRBD1 (7 bases). The ends were cut back, 5 bases at V and 5 bases at J, with 18 bases in the middle. There are 15 residues in the CDR3. Germline V gives CDR1 MDHEN, CDR2 SYDVKM. This CDR3 is CASSLRDRAGETQYF. For the CDR3, the DNA is TGTGCCAGCAGTCTTAGAGACAGGGCGGGGGAGACCCAGTACTTC.

This clone has just a few counts. The V call is TRBV28, the J call TRBJ2-3, with D maybe TRBD2 (5 bases). This CDR3 is 16 amino acids long. The V and J ends lost 3 bases and 4 bases respectively, with 17 bases between them. The V gene's germline CDR1 is MDHEN and CDR2 SYDVKM. The CDR3 DNA reads TGTGCCAGCAGTTTTGCGGGCCCCGGGGTGGCAGATACGCAGTATTTT. Translating gives CASSFAGPGVADTQYF.

The chain uses TRBV11-3 and TRBJ2-5, with D unresolved. The length of the CDR3 is 15 residues. V was trimmed by 4 bases and J by 0 bases, leaving 12 bases between them. Per the germline V gene, CDR1 is SGHNT and CDR2 is YENEEA. The CDR3 region has the DNA TGTGCCAGCAGCTCCTGGACGGAAGACCAAGAGACCCAGTACTTC. This gives the protein CASSSWTEDQETQYF.

This clone was recorded a few times. Other nucleotide sequences from this sample produce the same CDR3. The genes are TRBV28 and TRBJ1-2, with TRBD1 matching over 7 bases. Trimming at V came to 5 bases and at J to 4 bases, leaving 1 base not matched to a gene. This CDR3 has 12 residues. Germline CDR1 reads MDHEN; CDR2 reads SYDVKM. This CDR3 reads CASSGTVYGYTF. CDR3 in DNA: TGTGCCAGCAGTGGGACAGTCTATGGCTACACCTTC.

A few counts support this clone. DNA for the CDR3: TGTGCCAGCAGCTCTTACATCCAAGAGACCCAGTACTTC. Protein sequence: CASSSYIQETQYF. The chain combines TRBV9 with TRBJ2-5; D not resolved. Germline V CDR1 and CDR2: SGDLS, YYNGEE. This CDR3 is built from 13 residues. Trimming stripped 4 bases from V and 1 base from J, with 8 bases between.

This clone was detected a few times. The rearrangement links TRBV5-1 to TRBJ2-1; D is perhaps TRBD2 (6 bases). V shed 6 bases and J shed 6 bases, with 19 bases lying between them. Germline V CDR1 and CDR2: SGHRS, YFSETQ. The CDR3 covers 15 residues. CDR3: CASTQEGRRGNEQFF. CDR3 nucleotide sequence: TGCGCCAGCACCCAAGAGGGCAGGCGGGGCAATGAGCAGTTCTTC.

The chain joins TRBV5-4 to TRBJ2-1, with 8 positions matching TRBD1. V lost 4 bases and J lost 0; bases outside the gene matches: 3. This CDR3 contains 15 residues. In germline, CDR1 is SGHNT, CDR2 YYREEE (reference sequence). This CDR3 reads CASSTGTGSYNEQFF. The CDR3 DNA reads TGTGCCAGCAGCACCGGGACAGGCTCCTACAATGAGCAGTTCTTC.

The V call is TRBV16, the J call TRBJ1-1, with TRBD1 matching 7 bases. The germline V gene has CDR1 KGHSY and CDR2 FQNENV. The ends lost 4 bases at V and 1 base at J; junction bases unmatched: 3. The CDR3 has 14 residues. CDR3 region: CASSPRQGNTEAFF. In DNA form, the CDR3 reads TGTGCCAGCAGCCCCCGACAGGGGAACACTGAAGCTTTCTTT.

On this clone: The junction shows a germline mismatch at one end, possibly a read error. V usage is TRBV14 and J usage is TRBJ2-3; D is unclear. The CDR3 extends over 11 amino acids. CDR1 and CDR2 (germline): SGHDN, FVKESK. CDR3 nucleotide sequence: TGTGCCACCAGCGTGGGAGATACGCAGTATTTT. As protein: CATSVGDTQYF.

The genes are TRBV7-3 and TRBJ2-2, with 7 bases aligning to TRBD1. This CDR3 comprises 16 residues. J gave up 7 bases and V 5 bases, and 13 bases lay outside the gene matches. From germline, CDR1 is SGHTA and CDR2 FQGTGA. CDR3 nucleotides: TGTGCCAGCAGCCCTAGTTCCGGGACAGACCACGGGGAGCTGTTTTTT. It encodes CASSPSSGTDHGELFF.

The chain couples TRBV15 to TRBJ1-1; D is perhaps TRBD1 (6 bases). Germline lookup yields CDR1 LNHNV and CDR2 YYDKDF (reference sequence). This CDR3 is built from 14 residues. V lost 5 bases and J lost 1, with 11 bases in between. CDR3 amino acids: CATSGGTPNTEAFF. Written as DNA, the CDR3 is TGTGCCACCAGCGGGGGGACACCGAACACTGAAGCTTTCTTT. Full variable domain (outside the CDR3, taken from reference TRBV15 and TRBJ1-1): DAMVIQNPRYQVTQFGKPVTLSCSQTLNHNVMYWYQQKSSQAPKLLFHYYDKDFNNEADTPDNFQSRRPNTSFCFLDIRSPGLGDTAMYLCATSGGTPNTEAFFGQGTRLTVV.

The rearrangement uses TRBV5-1 and TRBJ1-1, with a possible D match to TRBD1 (6 bases). Looked up from germline, CDR1 is SGHRS and CDR2 is YFSETQ. Trimming took off 5 bases at V and 1 base at J, with 12 bases between the two ends. The CDR3 is 14 amino acids. CDR3: CASSRADRNTEAFF. The CDR3 coding sequence is TGCGCCAGCAGTCGAGCGGACAGGAACACTGAAGCTTTCTTT.

There are a few counts of this clone. Other DNA sequences from this sample encode an identical CDR3 as well. The chain carries TRBV2 and TRBJ1-5; 10 bases agree with TRBD1. Germline values: CDR1 SNHLY, CDR2 FYNNEI. The junction had 1 base not matched to a gene; V was cut back by 4 bases and J by 4 bases. The length of the CDR3 is 14 residues. The CDR3 DNA reads TGTGCCAGCAGTGGGACAGGGGGAAATCAGCCCCAGCATTTT. It encodes CASSGTGGNQPQHF.

J is TRBJ1-1 and V is TRBV27; a possible D gene is TRBD1 (5 bases). Germline V CDR1 and CDR2: MNHEY, SMNVEV (reference sequence). The CDR3 spans 15 residues. Trimming stripped 7 bases from V and 0 bases from J, with 15 bases between. The DNA for the CDR3 is TGTGCCAGCACCCTGCGCCGGGGGATGAACACTGAAGCTTTCTTT. Translation: CASTLRRGMNTEAFF.